This T cell receptor beta chain was captured by sequencing in a study of CD8 T cells in ankylosing spondylitis. General study points: A motif in TCR beta, a set of under 10 highly homologous variants, appeared characteristic of ankylosing spondylitis blood. The study looked at matched synovial fluid samples from ankylosing spondylitis patients. Disease-linked clones were reported to be significantly enriched there. Both synovial fluid and blood in reactive arthritis had previously been reported to carry some motif variants. Disease-linked clones bore a CD8+ phenotype, appearing relatively rarely in peripheral blood.

Regarding this clonotype: Its matching antigen is unknown.

Library preparation for TCR beta used quantitative 5'-RACE with molecular barcodes. Via MiXCR, TCRdb re-called the 5' RACE reads, giving one row per CDR3 protein. The sample shows more than 100,000 distinct CDR3 sequences, roughly 17% of them seen only once. The CDR3 has 12 amino acids. The germline V gene has CDR1 SEHNR and CDR2 FQNEAQ (reference sequence). V gave up 4 bases and J gave up 5 bases, with 6 bases separating them. The genes are TRBV7-9 and TRBJ2-4; a possible D gene is TRBD1 (6 bases). Sequenced sample: blood, either unsorted or a sorted T cell fraction (not recorded which). This receptor was identified in a male donor with ankylosing spondylitis. The CDR3 sequence is CASSWTENIQYF. The CDR3, as DNA: TGTGCCAGCAGCTGGACAGAAAACATTCAGTACTTC.